This T cell receptor beta chain was captured by sequencing in a study of T cells in Graves' hyperthyroidism and ophthalmopathy. Study information: Initial diagnosis, before any treatment, was when peripheral blood was collected.

This clonotype was found many times. Regions amplified from RNA transcripts were the TCR beta CDR3 regions. The HTBI primer set was used in a first-round RT-PCR of the TCR CDR3. One entry per CDR3 protein results from TCRdb running MiXCR on the multiplex PCR reads. The data contain 300,000 to 400,000 distinct CDR3 sequences, 18% of them seen just once; the ten biggest clones take up less than 65%. Per germline, CDR1 KGHSH and CDR2 LQKENI. Trimming cost V 0 bases and J 5 bases; bases outside gene matches: 6. CDR3 length: 15 residues. Sequencing used blood. The TCR comes from a woman between 50 and 59 years old with Graves' hyperthyroidism. The rearrangement joins TRBV18 to TRBJ2-7; TRBD1 aligns across 8 bases. The CDR3 DNA is TGTGCCAGCTCACCACCGGTCCAGGGGGCCGACGAGCAGTACTTC. Protein product: CASSPPVQGADEQYF.